This note documents a single TCR beta chain sequence. This record comes from a study of blood T cell repertoires in COVID-19. Overall study: Acute and convalescent COVID-19 specimens originated in the United States, Italy and Spain. T cells, B-cell-depleted T cells, or PBMCs supplied cDNA or gDNA.

Trimming shortened V by 1 base and J by 0 bases, and 12 bases separated the two germline ends. The germline V gene encodes CDR1 GTSNPN and CDR2 SVGIG (reference sequence). This CDR3 has 15 residues. Methods used by the authors: Estimation of nucleated cell counts relied on the amplification of reference gene primers. Some clones are missing from TCRdb's copy, which holds only in-frame ones; the method was immunoSEQ multiplex PCR. V, J and clone size reflect that table, while D and trimming were determined from the DNA. The table has approximately 500,000 clones, roughly 85% seen once; the top ten hold roughly 3.2%.

Sequencing input: peripheral blood. The receptor comes from a human donor in a cohort sampled during active COVID-19. This chain uses TRBV30 with TRBJ1-1; D gene ambiguous. This chain's CDR3 is CAWSASRRLNTEAFF. In DNA form, the CDR3 reads TGTGCCTGGAGTGCCTCTCGGCGGTTGAACACTGAAGCTTTCTTT.